Each of the 9 T cell receptor beta chains below was sequenced from the same sample in a study of shared clonotypes between healthy human individuals. Clones were sequenced by immunoSEQ multiplex PCR, and TCRdb holds only the in-frame ones, with some missing. The table records approximately 530,000 clones, roughly 95% of them present only once. The sequenced sample consisted of naive CD4+ T cells sorted from blood. Subset noted: CD45RA+ positively selected. These receptors were taken from a woman in her 30s in good health.

In DNA, the CDR3 is TGTGCCAGCAGCACCCACCCCACCGGGGAGCTGTTTTTT. Its translation is CASSTHPTGELFF. J is TRBJ2-2 and V is TRBV5-4; D unclear. V was clipped by 4 bases and J by 4 bases, with 8 bases between them. CDR3 size: 13 residues. CDR1 is SGHNT and CDR2 is YYREEE in the germline V gene (reference sequence).

This clone was recorded once. V and J are TRBV11-2 and TRBJ2-7, with 7 bases identical to TRBD1. Germline CDR1 reads SGHAT; CDR2 reads FQNNGV. V dropped 5 bases and J dropped 5; count of bases not matched to a gene: 15. The CDR3 length is 16 residues. Here the CDR3 DNA reads TGTGCCAGCAGCCCGAACACAGGGGCGTCATTTCACGAGCAGTACTTC. Its protein product is CASSPNTGASFHEQYF.

The rearrangement uses TRBV28 and TRBJ1-4, with a weak D call TRBD1 (5 bases). This CDR3 has 18 amino acids. Trimming left V 3 bases short and J 0 bases short, with 17 bases between. CDR1 and CDR2 from the germline V gene are MDHEN and SYDVKM. The CDR3 DNA reads as TGTGCCAGCAGTTTCCAACCGGGACTGAGGGCAACTAATGAAAAACTGTTTTTT. Protein sequence: CASSFQPGLRATNEKLFF.

The rearrangement links TRBV11-2 to TRBJ2-7, with TRBD1 as a possible D gene (6 bases). Germline V gene data show CDR1 as SGHAT and CDR2 as FQNNGV. V was shortened by 5 bases and J by 0 bases, with 14 bases between the two germline ends. The CDR3 covers 15 residues. The CDR3 is CASSPAGVYSYEQYF. Here the CDR3 DNA reads TGTGCCAGCAGCCCCGCAGGGGTCTACTCCTACGAGCAGTACTTC.

The rearrangement uses TRBV19 and TRBJ1-1; D remains ambiguous. The CDR3 has 14 residues. The V end lost 3 bases, the J end lost 8 bases, and 16 bases lay between the germline ends. Germline V lookup: CDR1 LNHDA, CDR2 SQIVND (reference sequence). The CDR3 region is CASSIGSTSGEAFF. CDR3 sequence (DNA): TGTGCCAGTAGTATTGGTAGCACCTCGGGGGAAGCTTTCTTT. Based on the CDR3 plus reference TRBV19 and TRBJ1-1, the full variable domain is DGGITQSPKYLFRKEGQNVTLSCEQNLNHDAMYWYRQDPGQGLRLIYYSQIVNDFQKGDIAEGYSVSREKKESFPLTVTSAQKNPTAFYLCASSIGSTSGEAFFGQGTRLTVV.

The V and J genes are TRBV4-1 and TRBJ2-7, with D possibly matching TRBD2 (6 bases). V lost 3 bases and J lost 0, with 15 bases in between. The CDR3 is made up of 16 amino acids. Germline V lookup: CDR1 MGHRA, CDR2 YSYEKL. CDR3 DNA sequence: TGCGCCAGCAGCCAGGCACCGGGAGCAAGCTCCTACGAGCAGTACTTC. It translates to CASSQAPGASSYEQYF.

This sequence joins TRBV2 and TRBJ2-1, with TRBD2 identical over 10 bases. The CDR3 is 13 amino acids. Germline V gene sequence: CDR1 SNHLY, CDR2 FYNNEI. J lost 7 bases, V lost 9 bases, and 6 bases had no gene match. The CDR3 loop is CARAGTSANEQFF. Written as DNA, the CDR3 is TGTGCCAGGGCCGGGACTAGCGCAAATGAGCAGTTCTTC.

The J gene is TRBJ1-4, the V gene TRBV7-8; D is possibly TRBD1 (5 bases). Germline V lookup: CDR1 SGHVS, CDR2 FQNEAQ. V shed 5 bases and J shed 3 bases, with 13 bases lying between them. CDR3 length equals 15 residues. CDR3 residues: CASSPGGTANEKLFF. The CDR3 DNA is TGTGCCAGCAGCCCTGGGGGAACTGCTAATGAAAAACTGTTTTTT.

This chain joins TRBV28 and TRBJ2-7, with a tentative D call TRBD1 (6 bases). This CDR3 comprises 14 residues. The V gene lost 5 bases and the J gene lost 2 bases, with 13 bases spanning the gap. Germline V gene lookup returns CDR1 MDHEN and CDR2 SYDVKM. The CDR3 DNA reads as TGTGCCAGCAGTCCTGAGCAGGGGACCTACGAGCAGTACTTC. The encoded protein is CASSPEQGTYEQYF.